This TCR beta chain derives from a study of T-cell reconstitution after alpha-beta-depleted transplantation in children. The CDR3 sequence is 15 residues long. V shed 5 bases and J 6 bases; nucleotides not matched to a gene: 8. Per germline, CDR1 SEHNR and CDR2 FQNEAQ (reference sequence). Unique molecular identifiers were built into the TCRbeta library. Using its own MiXCR run on the PCR reads, TCRdb lists one record per CDR3 protein. The sample has fewer than 150,000 distinct CDR3 sequences; about 9.9% are singletons. This clonotype has only a few counts. This chain links TRBV7-9 with TRBJ2-1; 9 nucleotides line up with TRBD1. The receptor's source is a girl under two years old who had a stem cell transplant for combined immunodeficiency, so the T cells may come from the graft donor. Sequences were derived from PBMCs, mostly from graft donor cells, sampled 180 days after TCRalphabeta/CD19-depleted stem cell transplant. CDR3 nucleotides: TGTGCCAGCAGCGCCCCGGGACAGGGTCTCAATGAGCAGTTCTTC. Protein product: CASSAPGQGLNEQFF.